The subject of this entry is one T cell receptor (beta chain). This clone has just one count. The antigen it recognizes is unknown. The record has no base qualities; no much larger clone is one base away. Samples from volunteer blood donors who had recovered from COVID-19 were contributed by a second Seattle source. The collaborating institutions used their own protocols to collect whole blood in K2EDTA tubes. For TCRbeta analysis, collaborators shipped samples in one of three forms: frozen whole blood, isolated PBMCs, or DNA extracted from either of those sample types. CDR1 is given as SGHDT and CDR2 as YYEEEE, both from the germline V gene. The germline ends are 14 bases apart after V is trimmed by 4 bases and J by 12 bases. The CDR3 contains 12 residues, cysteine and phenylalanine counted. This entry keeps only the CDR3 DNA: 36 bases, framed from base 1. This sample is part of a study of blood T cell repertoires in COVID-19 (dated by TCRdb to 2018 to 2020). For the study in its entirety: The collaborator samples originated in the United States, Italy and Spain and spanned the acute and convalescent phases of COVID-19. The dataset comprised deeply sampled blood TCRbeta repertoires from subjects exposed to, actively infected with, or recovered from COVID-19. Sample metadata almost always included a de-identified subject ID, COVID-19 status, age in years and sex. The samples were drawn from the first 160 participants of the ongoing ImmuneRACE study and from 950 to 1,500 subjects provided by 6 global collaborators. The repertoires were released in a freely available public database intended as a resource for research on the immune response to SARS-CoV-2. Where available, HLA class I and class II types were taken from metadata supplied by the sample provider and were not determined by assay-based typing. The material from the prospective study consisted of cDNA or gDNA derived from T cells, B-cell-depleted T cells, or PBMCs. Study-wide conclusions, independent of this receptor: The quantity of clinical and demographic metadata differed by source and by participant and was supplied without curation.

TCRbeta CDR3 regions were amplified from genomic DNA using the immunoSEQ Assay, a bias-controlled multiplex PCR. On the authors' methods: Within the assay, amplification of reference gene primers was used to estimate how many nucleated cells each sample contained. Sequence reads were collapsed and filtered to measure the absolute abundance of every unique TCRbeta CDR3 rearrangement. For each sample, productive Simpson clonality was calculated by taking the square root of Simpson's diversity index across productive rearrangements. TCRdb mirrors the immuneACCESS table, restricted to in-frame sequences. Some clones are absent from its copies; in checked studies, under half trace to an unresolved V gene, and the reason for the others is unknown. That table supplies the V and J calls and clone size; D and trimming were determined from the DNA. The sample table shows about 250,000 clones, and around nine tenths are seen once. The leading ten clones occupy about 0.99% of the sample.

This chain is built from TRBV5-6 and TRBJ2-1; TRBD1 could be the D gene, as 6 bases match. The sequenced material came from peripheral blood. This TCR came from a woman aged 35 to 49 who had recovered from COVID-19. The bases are TGTGCCAGCAGCCCCGGGACAACTGGGCAGTTCTTC. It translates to CASSPGTTGQFF.